This passage covers 23 T cell receptor beta chains from one sample sequenced in a study of glioma-infiltrating T cells. Amplification of TCR alpha and beta CDR3 regions from RNA used iRepertoire nested multiplex PCR. TCRdb ran MiXCR on the multiplex PCR reads and lists one entry per CDR3 protein. The sample holds under 200,000 distinct CDR3 sequences, around 32% seen once. What was sequenced was glioma tissue, nonneoplastic brain tissue, or PBMCs (not recorded which). The receptors were gathered from a human donor with low-grade glioma or glioblastoma, undergoing nonglioma brain surgery, or in good health (not recorded which).

The rearrangement uses TRBV5-4 and TRBJ2-7, with 7 bases matching TRBD2. Germline CDR1 and CDR2: SGHNT and YYREEE (reference sequence). This CDR3 comprises 19 residues. V dropped 4 bases and J dropped 0; count of bases not matched to a gene: 19. The chain's CDR3 is CASSRMALRGGSSSYEQYF. CDR3 bases: TGTGCCAGCAGCCGAATGGCCTTGAGGGGCGGGAGCTCCTCCTACGAGCAGTACTTC.

This clonotype came up many times. This chain links TRBV6-1 with TRBJ2-1; 10 bases are a match to TRBD2. The CDR3 consists of 15 residues. CDR1 and CDR2 (germline): MNHNS, SASEGT. V shed 7 bases, J shed 3 bases, and the junction held 6 bases outside the gene matches. For the CDR3, the DNA is TGTGCCAGCAACCCTTGGACTAGCGGCTACAATGAGCAGTTCTTC. It encodes CASNPWTSGYNEQFF.

On this clonotype itself: This clone may be a read error of a much larger clone one base away. V is TRBV4-3 and J is TRBJ1-2; possible D gene TRBD1, 5 bases. The V gene's germline CDR1 is LGHNA and CDR2 YSLEER. Trimming cost V 2 bases and J 4 bases, with 14 bases left between them. The CDR3 loop spans 15 amino acids. CDR3 DNA: TGCGCCAGCAGCCAATCCCCGACAGACCTCTATGGCTACACCTTC. It is translated as CASSQSPTDLYGYTF.

The chain couples TRBV7-9 to TRBJ2-7, with TRBD1 matching 9 bases. The CDR3 sequence is 17 residues long. The junction had 17 bases not matched to a gene; V was cut back by 6 bases and J by 5 bases. CDR1 is SEHNR and CDR2 is FQNEAQ in the germline V gene (reference sequence). CDR3: CASSPTSGTGPSHEQYF. CDR3 in DNA: TGTGCCAGCAGTCCAACTTCCGGGACAGGGCCCTCTCACGAGCAGTACTTC. The full variable domain, with the rest looked up from reference TRBV7-9 and TRBJ2-7, is DTGVSQNPRHKITKRGQNVTFRCDPISEHNRLYWYRQTLGQGPEFLTYFQNEAQLEKSRLLSDRFSAERPKGSFSTLEIQRTEQGDSAMYLCASSPTSGTGPSHEQYFGPGTRLTVT.

CDR3 protein: CASSFTGGSNQPQHF. The CDR3 nucleotides are TGTGCCAGCAGCTTCACGGGTGGGAGCAATCAGCCCCAGCATTTT. This rearrangement joins TRBV7-9 to TRBJ1-5; no reliable D call. The CDR3 consists of 15 residues. V was clipped by 3 bases and J by 1 base, with 10 bases between them. The germline gives CDR1 SEHNR, CDR2 FQNEAQ (reference sequence).

This clonotype turned up a few times. The chain combines TRBV19 with TRBJ2-1; the match to TRBD1 covers 10 bases. The CDR3 extends over 16 amino acids. V shed 6 bases and J 4 bases; nucleotides not matched to a gene: 9. Germline values: CDR1 LNHDA, CDR2 SQIVND (reference sequence). This CDR3 is CASSPMDRGGYNEQFF. CDR3 DNA sequence: TGTGCCAGTAGCCCTATGGACAGGGGGGGGTACAATGAGCAGTTCTTC.

This clonotype was found many times. The rearrangement links TRBV7-2 to TRBJ2-3; 9 bases are shared with TRBD2. The V and J ends lost 1 base and 1 base, in that order; junction bases with no gene match: 3. CDR3 length: 16 amino acids. From germline, CDR1 is SGHTA and CDR2 FQGNSA. The CDR3 loop reads CASSLGSGSGTDTQYF. CDR3 sequence (DNA): TGTGCCAGCAGCTTAGGTAGCGGGAGCGGCACAGATACGCAGTATTTT.

This clonotype was seen ten or more times. The rearrangement joins TRBV11-1 to TRBJ2-1; perhaps D is TRBD1 or TRBD2 (5 bases each). Trimming pared 2 bases from V and 5 bases from J, leaving 19 bases between. From germline, CDR1 is SGHAT and CDR2 FQDESV (reference sequence). The CDR3 spans 17 residues. CDR3 protein: CASSLTPGSSPHNEQFF. DNA for the CDR3: TGTGCCAGCAGCTTAACCCCAGGGAGTAGCCCCCACAATGAGCAGTTCTTC.

This clonotype was observed a few times. The chain combines TRBV3-1 with TRBJ2-1; no firm D call. V was cut by 0 bases and J by 0 bases, with 9 bases left in between. The CDR3 is 16 amino acids. CDR1 is LGHDT and CDR2 is YNNKEL in the germline V gene (reference sequence). For the CDR3, the DNA is TGTGCCAGCAGCCAAGATAGGGCACCCTCCTACAATGAGCAGTTCTTC. This encodes CASSQDRAPSYNEQFF.

This clonotype occurred many times. The rearrangement joins TRBV20-1 to TRBJ2-7; 12 bases line up with TRBD2. The CDR3 spans 14 residues. Germline CDR1 is DFQATT and CDR2 is SNEGSKA (reference sequence). V shed 4 bases and J 2 bases; nucleotides not matched to a gene: 3. CDR3: CSAIRTSGAYEQYF. For the CDR3, the DNA is TGCAGTGCTATCCGGACTAGCGGGGCCTACGAGCAGTACTTC.

As to this clonotype: At one boundary the junction diverges from the germline segment, which might be a read error. This chain joins TRBV7-2 and TRBJ2-7; D ambiguous. This CDR3 comprises 12 residues. Germline CDR1 is SGHTA and CDR2 is FQGNSA. CDR3 amino acids: CASSLSSYEQCF. CDR3 nucleotides: TGTGCCAGCAGCCTCAGCTCCTACGAGCAGTGCTTC.

This clonotype was seen repeatedly, ten times or more. The V gene is TRBV5-1, the J gene TRBJ1-2; D perhaps matches TRBD1 (5 bases). The V and J ends lost 5 bases and 3 bases respectively, with 17 bases between them. The CDR3 contains 15 residues. Germline CDR1 and CDR2: SGHRS and YFSETQ. The CDR3 is CASSNNRGIDYGYTF. The CDR3 region has the DNA TGCGCCAGCAGTAACAACCGGGGCATAGACTATGGCTACACCTTC.

This clonotype was picked up many times. The V gene is TRBV11-2, the J gene TRBJ2-3; the match to TRBD2 covers 14 bases. The CDR3 sequence is 17 residues long. Germline CDR1 reads SGHAT; CDR2 reads FQNNGV. The ends lost 6 bases at V and 5 bases at J; junction bases unmatched: 10. For the CDR3, the DNA is TGTGCCAGCAGAGGGACTAGCGGGAGATTGTTAGGAGATACGCAGTATTTT. Translation gives CASRGTSGRLLGDTQYF.

This clonotype was counted many times. J is TRBJ2-4 and V is TRBV6-1; D not certain. Germline V gene lookup returns CDR1 MNHNS and CDR2 SASEGT. Between the trimmed V and J ends, which lost 6 bases and 0 bases, there was a span of 12 bases. The CDR3 extends over 15 amino acids. CDR3 region: CASSPISKAKNIQYF. The DNA of the CDR3 is TGTGCCAGCAGCCCTATCTCGAAAGCCAAAAACATTCAGTACTTC.

In this sample, this clonotype turned up many times. This chain links TRBV12-3 or TRBV12-4 with TRBJ2-1; 8 bases map to TRBD1. J gave up 9 bases and V 6 bases, and 10 bases lay outside the gene matches. This CDR3 is 14 amino acids long. DNA of the CDR3: TGTGCCAGCAGCCCTGGACAGGGAGGCGGTGAGCAGTTCTTC. Protein: CASSPGQGGGEQFF.

This clonotype was seen many times. The chain is built from TRBV7-9 and TRBJ2-3; D gene ambiguous. The CDR3 extends over 13 amino acids. The germline V gene encodes CDR1 SEHNR and CDR2 FQNEAQ (reference sequence). Trimming took 4 bases from V and 6 from J, leaving 11 bases between them. This chain's CDR3 is CASSSSQADTQYF. The DNA for the CDR3 is TGTGCCAGCAGCTCTTCCCAGGCGGATACGCAGTATTTT. Variable domain in full (rest from reference TRBV7-9 and TRBJ2-3): DTGVSQNPRHKITKRGQNVTFRCDPISEHNRLYWYRQTLGQGPEFLTYFQNEAQLEKSRLLSDRFSAERPKGSFSTLEIQRTEQGDSAMYLCASSSSQADTQYFGPGTRLTVL.

This clonotype has at least ten counts. The chain couples TRBV20-1 to TRBJ2-5; possible D gene TRBD2, 6 bases. V dropped 0 bases and J dropped 5 bases, with 10 bases sitting between them. Per the germline V gene, CDR1 is DFQATT and CDR2 is SNEGSKA (reference sequence). The length of the CDR3 is 13 residues. The CDR3 DNA is TGCAGTGCTAGAGAGGGAGGCTTGGAGACCCAGTACTTC. It specifies CSAREGGLETQYF.

This clonotype has ten or more counts. This chain connects TRBV6-1 to TRBJ2-1, with D uncertain. This CDR3 is 11 amino acids long. The V gene's germline CDR1 is MNHNS and CDR2 SASEGT. Trimming shortened V by 5 bases and J by 8 bases, and 7 bases separated the two germline ends. CDR3 nucleotide sequence: TGTGCCAGCAGTCACTGGGATGAGCAGTTCTTC. It specifies CASSHWDEQFF.

This clonotype showed up many times. This sequence joins TRBV27 and TRBJ2-3; D gene uncertain. Germline V lookup: CDR1 MNHEY, CDR2 SMNVEV (reference sequence). V was clipped by 5 bases and J by 0 bases, with 12 bases between them. This CDR3 contains 15 residues. The CDR3 DNA reads TGTGCCAGCAGTACCTGGGCTTCTAGCACAGATACGCAGTATTTT. This sequence encodes CASSTWASSTDTQYF.

This clonotype appeared many times. This rearrangement joins TRBV19 to TRBJ2-7, with TRBD2 as a possible D gene (6 bases). Germline lookup yields CDR1 LNHDA and CDR2 SQIVND (reference sequence). The V end was cut by 5 bases, the J end by 6 bases, with 11 bases between. CDR3 length: 12 residues. CDR3 in DNA: TGTGCCAGTAGTTTTCCGGGAGCCGAGCAGTACTTC. Translating it yields CASSFPGAEQYF.

The table lists this clonotype with many counts. The genes are TRBV6-1 and TRBJ2-3; D might be TRBD2 (5 bases). This CDR3 contains 13 residues. Germline loops: CDR1 MNHNS, CDR2 SASEGT. Trimming stripped 8 bases from V and 3 bases from J, with 12 bases between. In nucleotides, the CDR3 is TGTGCCAGCGGGCTAGCTTGGACAGATACGCAGTATTTT. It specifies CASGLAWTDTQYF.

Points on this clonotype: The junction does not match germline at one end; this may be a read error. The chain combines TRBV12-3 or TRBV12-4 with TRBJ2-1; TRBD2 is a possible D gene (5 bases). This CDR3 is built from 15 residues. The CDR3 is CSSSFLPGSYGEQFF. CDR3 coding DNA: TGTTCCAGCAGTTTCCTCCCGGGAAGTTACGGTGAGCAGTTCTTC.

This clonotype was detected a few times. The chain uses TRBV12-3 or TRBV12-4 and TRBJ2-5; D not certain. Trimming removed 4 bases from V and 2 bases from J, with 8 bases in between. This CDR3 region has 13 residues. CDR3 in DNA: TGTGCCAGCAGTTCCTTTTCGCAAGAGACCCAGTACTTC. It specifies CASSSFSQETQYF.